Following are 13 T cell receptor beta chains from one sample sequenced in a study of T cells after yellow fever vaccination. TCRdb re-analysed the 5' RACE reads in MiXCR, keeping a single row per CDR3 protein. Of fewer than 35,000 distinct CDR3 sequences detected, 10% appear once; the ten largest clones hold less than 15%. This sample comprised PBMCs, either bulk or a sorted T-cell subset (CD4+, CD8+, memory, or dextramer-sorted; not recorded which), obtained around 14 days after the first yellow fever vaccination. Receptors were obtained from a man between 18 and 35 years old who received the YFV17D yellow fever vaccine.

This clonotype was seen many times. The rearrangement links TRBV18 to TRBJ2-6; 7 bases match TRBD2. The V gene's germline CDR1 is KGHSH and CDR2 LQKENI. This CDR3 spans 16 amino acids. With V trimmed by 3 bases and J by 2 bases, 4 bases remained unmatched. CDR3 loop: CASSPQAGTGANVLTF. CDR3 nucleotides: TGTGCCAGCTCACCTCAAGCGGGGACTGGGGCCAACGTCCTGACTTTC.

Concerning this clonotype itself: Germline and junction disagree at one end, which may indicate a read error. The V call is TRBV7-3, the J call TRBJ2-3; 7 bases match TRBD2. CDR3 length: 15 residues. Germline V lookup: CDR1 SGHTA, CDR2 FQGTGA. CDR3 DNA: TGTTCCAGCATCCTGCGACTAGCAAGCACAGATACGCAGTATTTT. The encoded protein is CSSILRLASTDTQYF. The whole variable domain, filled in from reference TRBV7-3 and TRBJ2-3, reads GAGVSQTPSNKVTEKGKYVELRCDPISGHTALYWYRQSLGQGPEFLIYFQGTGAADDSGLPNDRFFAVRPEGSVSTLKIQRTERGDSAVYLCSSILRLASTDTQYFGPGTRLTVL.

This clonotype was observed at least ten times. The chain employs TRBV7-3 and TRBJ2-3; perhaps TRBD1 as D (5 bases). CDR1 and CDR2 from the germline V gene are SGHTA and FQGTGA. The CDR3 length is 15 residues. Trimming shortened V by 2 bases and J by 0 bases, and 9 bases separated the two germline ends. CDR3 sequence (DNA): TGTGCCAGCAGCTTAGACAGAACTAGCACAGATACGCAGTATTTT. Its protein product is CASSLDRTSTDTQYF.

This clonotype was counted ten times or more. This chain connects TRBV6-1 to TRBJ2-1; 8 bases map to TRBD2. CDR1 and CDR2 from the germline V gene are MNHNS and SASEGT. The CDR3 spans 14 residues. Trimming took 10 bases from V and 5 from J; bases not matched to a gene: 10. The CDR3 loop reads CATSGLVFHNEQFF. CDR3 in DNA: TGTGCCACCTCGGGACTAGTTTTCCACAATGAGCAGTTCTTC.

On this clonotype itself: A much larger clone lies a single base off, so this may be a read error. This chain uses TRBV19 with TRBJ2-2; a possible D gene is TRBD1 (5 bases). CDR3 length: 13 amino acids. V was clipped by 7 bases and J by 3 bases, with 9 bases between them. Germline V gene data show CDR1 as LNHDA and CDR2 as SQIVND (reference sequence). CDR3 bases: TGTGCCAGTATCCTACAGGACACCGGGGAGCTGTTTTTT. Its translation: CASILQDTGELFF. The full variable domain, with the rest looked up from reference TRBV19 and TRBJ2-2, is DGGITQSPKYLFRKEGQNVTLSCEQNLNHDAMYWYRQDPGQGLRLIYYSQIVNDFQKGDIAEGYSVSREKKESFPLTVTSAQKNPTAFYLCASILQDTGELFFGEGSRLTVL.

On this clonotype: A clone one base away is much larger, so this may be a read error. The chain employs TRBV7-6 and TRBJ2-2; D possibly corresponds to TRBD1 (6 bases). Germline assignment: CDR1 SGHVS and CDR2 FNYEAQ. The CDR3 consists of 18 residues. Trimming removed 5 bases at V and 1 base at J, with 20 bases between. Here the CDR3 DNA reads TGTGCCAGCAGCCGATACGCCCGGTGGGGGCAGAACACCGGGGAGCTGTTTTTT. Protein product: CASSRYARWGQNTGELFF.

This clonotype was seen once. This may arise from a read error, as a much more abundant clone is one base away. V and J are TRBV12-3 or TRBV12-4 and TRBJ2-3; D remains ambiguous. Judging by the DNA end, TRBJ1-5 fits better; the J call may be wrong. The CDR3 loop spans 15 amino acids. CDR3 loop: CASSPSGVSTDTQHF. The CDR3 nucleotides are TGTGCCAGCAGCCCTAGCGGGGTGAGCACAGATACGCAGCATTTT.

This clonotype was seen many times. The chain uses TRBV12-3 or TRBV12-4 and TRBJ2-5; D gene unclear. The CDR3 consists of 13 residues. The ends were cut back, 3 bases at V and 5 bases at J, with 10 bases in the middle. The CDR3 coding sequence is TGTGCCAGCAGTTTGGCGCAGGTTGAGACCCAGTACTTC. Encoded protein: CASSLAQVETQYF.

This clonotype was recorded many times. The chain couples TRBV11-2 to TRBJ2-3, with TRBD1 matching 8 bases. The V gene's germline CDR1 is SGHAT and CDR2 FQNNGV. The CDR3 totals 14 residues. V shed 8 bases and J 4 bases; nucleotides not matched to a gene: 8. For the CDR3, the DNA is TGTGCCAGCGCTTGGACAGGGCTTGCAGATACGCAGTATTTT. Translated: CASAWTGLADTQYF.

This clonotype was recorded at least ten times. This chain uses TRBV2 with TRBJ2-3, with 8 bases lining up with TRBD2. V dropped 10 bases and J dropped 4; count of bases not matched to a gene: 7. The CDR3 is 13 residues long. Looked up from germline, CDR1 is SNHLY and CDR2 is FYNNEI. This chain's CDR3 is CANQRGWADTQYF. The DNA for the CDR3 is TGTGCCAACCAGCGGGGGTGGGCAGATACGCAGTATTTT.

This clonotype appeared many times. J is TRBJ2-1 and V is TRBV14; 7 nucleotides agree with TRBD2. The CDR3 has 15 residues. The germline V gene has CDR1 SGHDN and CDR2 FVKESK. The ends lost 0 bases at V and 10 bases at J; junction bases unmatched: 9. The chain's CDR3 is CASSQDWERGWEQFF. The CDR3 DNA sequence: TGTGCCAGCAGCCAAGATTGGGAGCGGGGATGGGAGCAGTTCTTC.

This clonotype was seen many times. Here the CDR3 DNA reads TGTGCCAGCAGCCCATATGCCCCCAGGACTTTATACTCCTACAATGAGCAGTTCTTC. Its translation: CASSPYAPRTLYSYNEQFF. The chain is built from TRBV7-3 and TRBJ2-1; a weak D match, TRBD2 (5 bases). Germline CDR1 is SGHTA and CDR2 is FQGTGA. Deletions cut 5 bases from V and 0 bases from J, with 23 bases between. The CDR3 extends over 19 amino acids.

There are many counts of this clonotype. The CDR3 nucleotides are TGTGCCAGCAGTTTCGGGGGCTTGGCAGATACGCAGTATTTT. Its translation is CASSFGGLADTQYF. The chain uses TRBV12-3 or TRBV12-4 and TRBJ2-3; either TRBD1 or TRBD2 may fit D (6 bases each). The CDR3 is 14 residues long. Trimming pared 3 bases from V and 4 bases from J, leaving 11 bases between.